The present TCR beta chain was sequenced within a study of blood T cell repertoires in COVID-19. Across the study: Material from acute and convalescent COVID-19 was sourced from the United States, Italy and Spain. The cDNA or gDNA used as material had been derived from T cells, B-cell-depleted T cells, or PBMCs.

The CDR3 has 15 amino acids. The V gene's germline CDR1 is MNHNY and CDR2 SVGAGI (reference sequence). V lost 0 bases and J lost 2, with 8 bases in between. Source study methods: Reference gene primers were amplified, and this amplification served to estimate nucleated cell counts. Generated by immunoSEQ multiplex PCR, the TCRdb table keeps only in-frame clones and is missing some. V and J calls plus clone size are reproduced from that table; the DNA served to infer D and trimming. The data show some 87,000 clones, about three quarters seen once. There are a few counts of this clone. The chain carries TRBV6-6 and TRBJ1-3, with D possibly TRBD1 on 6 matching bases. Source material: peripheral blood. The sequence was obtained from a woman of 80 years or more with active or convalescent COVID-19. The chain's CDR3 is CASSYSRGTGNTIYF. CDR3 coding DNA: TGTGCCAGCAGTTACTCGAGGGGGACTGGAAACACCATATATTTT.